The clone carrying this T cell receptor (beta chain) was detected only a few times. Antigen specificity is unknown. V lost 10 bases, J lost 5 bases, and 9 bases stayed unmatched. From germline, CDR1 is MNHEY and CDR2 SVGEGT. There are 14 residues in the CDR3. This specimen comes from a study of immune heterogeneity within non-small cell lung tumors. Background on the study: Of all tumors, 4 turned out to be squamous cell carcinomas, more than nine were non-squamous carcinomas and 1 was not otherwise specified. Study-wide points: T-cell clonality in a given local region correlated moderately yet significantly with the local tumor mutational burden (R 0.3 to 0.4). Recurrence of the same dominant CDR3 beta clonotypes was seen across tumor sites within a patient, and site-unique high-frequency clones were present alongside them.

TCR beta CDR3 was amplified by multiplex PCR, first round nine to eleven cycles, 32 V and 13 J primers. TCRdb called the multiplex PCR reads again in MiXCR, with one record for every CDR3 protein. The repertoire holds about 10,000 distinct CDR3 sequences, about a quarter seen once, with 27% in the top ten. Genomic DNA from bulk tumor acted as the template, and about 600 ng was loaded per sample. Biopsy collection occurred during surgery, with several far-apart biopsies per primary tumor. Surgery that was curative in intent was performed on patients with untreated, newly diagnosed non-small cell lung cancer. Donor patients had newly diagnosed non-small cell lung cancer and were having surgery with curative intent.

This sequence joins TRBV6-2 or TRBV6-3 and TRBJ2-4; 9 positions agree with TRBD2. Sequenced input: lung tumor tissue. The origin of this receptor is a woman aged 45-60 years with non-small cell lung cancer. The CDR3 bases are TGTGCCACCAATAGCGGGAGTTTTCAAAACATTCAGTACTTC. This encodes CATNSGSFQNIQYF.